This TCR beta chain was documented in a study of regulatory T cells in long-lasting Graves disease (dated by TCRdb to about 2021). Regarding the complete study: Persistent Graves' disease meant more than 5 years of antithyroid drug treatment with TSH receptor autoantibodies that stayed positive. The study was conducted in China and was registered as a clinical trial. A total of about 33 samples were covered by TCR sequencing, comprising approximately 13 persistent and approximately 20 newly diagnosed Graves' disease patients. Persistent Graves' disease patients were compared with newly diagnosed Graves' disease patients by peripheral blood TCR sequencing and RNA sequencing. In the clinical cohort, patients with persistent Graves' disease had used antithyroid drugs for an average of about 9.4 years.

Via the germline V gene, CDR1 is SGHVS and CDR2 FQNEAQ. V sheds 1 base and J sheds 5 bases, leaving 6 bases between their ends. Measured from the cysteine to the phenylalanine, the CDR3 is 12 residues long. Kept here is only the CDR3 DNA, which spans 36 bases and is read in frame from base 1. The library was built by means of multiplex PCR. The instrument given in TCRdb is Illumina HiSeq 4000. CDR3 regions were amplified by Arm-PCR with iRepertoire HTBI primers to construct TCR beta libraries. Before sequencing, the PCR products went through gel purification. In the paper's pipeline: Gene usage analysis of CDR3 amino acid clonotypes used the approximately 62 TRBV and more than 13 TRBJ segments found across samples. Filtered high-quality paired reads were merged into contigs using COPE and FqMerger. BLAST was used to align contigs to IMGT TRBV, TRBD and TRBJ reference genes, with CDR3 defined following IMGT. Clonotypes above 0.1% frequency were classified as highly expanded clones. Shannon entropy served as the measure of repertoire diversity, while the Gini coefficient captured V-J evenness. Clonotypes shared by more than one individual were considered public. TCRdb applied fastp at Q25 and MiXCR to the public reads, then kept only in-frame beta chains. Under each unique CDR3 protein, matching rows form one entry showing the most common genes and DNA. TCRdb's processing, not the authors' own work, is the source of the V and J calls. The sample has 250,000 to 300,000 distinct CDR3 sequences on record, 20% to 25% of them singletons. In total, the top ten clones hold roughly 50% of the sample.

This specimen's time point label, per the study, means: persistent/refractory GD, antithyroid drugs over 5 years with positive TRAb. For both TCR sequencing and RNA sequencing, RNA was extracted from PBMCs in TRIzol. Graves' disease was diagnosed according to American Thyroid Association guidelines. Patients for the study were recruited at an endocrinology department in Xi'an, China. From each patient, about 9.7 milliliters of peripheral blood was collected into an EDTA anticoagulant tube. Ficoll Paque Plus density gradient separation was used to isolate PBMCs, and no further T cell sorting was done. An Agilent 2100 Bioanalyzer and agarose gel were used to assess RNA quality, and a NanoDrop 2000 was used to measure RNA concentration. On the study overall, not on this receptor specifically: Sequencing and analysis were restricted to the TCR beta chain. Because the primary lesion, thyroid tissue, could not be accessed, the study looked at peripheral blood alone. As a limitation, the authors acknowledged that the small sample size may reduce accuracy. Lower TCR Shannon entropy and fewer highly expanded clones were observed in persistent Graves' disease patients than in newly diagnosed patients, which suggested clonal expansion. Preferential use of TRBV28, TRBJ1-2 and TRBJ2-5 was observed in persistent disease, whereas TRBV20-1 and TRBJ2-1 were favored in newly diagnosed disease. More public clonotypes were shared among persistent patients (roughly 2,700) than among newly diagnosed patients (more than 900).

In regard to this clonotype: The antigen it recognizes is unknown. No much larger clone is present one base from it, and per-base qualities are unavailable.

The TCR sequence derives from a female donor with Graves disease. The sample here was peripheral blood mononuclear cells (PBMCs), taken when the disease was refractory, from a patient treated with antithyroid drugs. The chain is made from TRBV7-8 and TRBJ2-7; the D gene is not confidently resolved. The sequence in DNA is TGTGCCAGCAGCTTAGGGTGGGACGAGCAGTACTTC. It codes for CASSLGWDEQYF.